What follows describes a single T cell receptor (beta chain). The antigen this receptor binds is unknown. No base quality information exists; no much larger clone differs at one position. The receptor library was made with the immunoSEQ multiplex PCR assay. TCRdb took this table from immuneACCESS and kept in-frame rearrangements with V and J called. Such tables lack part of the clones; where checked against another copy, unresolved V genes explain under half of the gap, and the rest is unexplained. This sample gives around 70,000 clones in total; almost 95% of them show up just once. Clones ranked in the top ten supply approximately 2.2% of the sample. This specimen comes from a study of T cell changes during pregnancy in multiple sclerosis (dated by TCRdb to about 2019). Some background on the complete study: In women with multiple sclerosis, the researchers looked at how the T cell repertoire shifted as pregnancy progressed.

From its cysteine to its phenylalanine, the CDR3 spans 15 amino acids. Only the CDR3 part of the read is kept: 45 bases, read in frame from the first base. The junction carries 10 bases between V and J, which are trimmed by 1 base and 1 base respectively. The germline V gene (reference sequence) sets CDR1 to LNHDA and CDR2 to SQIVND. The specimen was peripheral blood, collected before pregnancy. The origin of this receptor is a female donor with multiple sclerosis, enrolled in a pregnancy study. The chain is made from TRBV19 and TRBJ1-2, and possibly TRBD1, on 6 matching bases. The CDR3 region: CASSIGTALNYGYTF. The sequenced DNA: TGTGCCAGTAGTATAGGGACAGCTCTTAACTATGGCTACACCTTC.